Described below is a single T cell receptor beta chain sequence and its context. The antigen is not known. This sample was included in a study of Ad26.COV2.S vaccination and SARS-CoV-2 variants. Study results and limitations: The TCR breadth and depth analyses may have produced an underestimate of total T cell responses.

Treatment specified: 19 received Ad26.COV2.S at low or high dose, single or two shots; a few received placebo; per-sample allocation not given. Collection of the samples took place on day 63 after the first injection of vaccine or placebo. Per germline, CDR1 DFQATT and CDR2 SNEGSKA (reference sequence). V gave up 3 bases and J gave up 6 bases, with 23 bases separating them. The CDR3 sequence is 17 residues long. Using immunoSEQ multiplex PCR, the repertoire was profiled, and TCRdb retains in-frame clones only, with some absent. Of approximately 300,000 clones in the sample, 85% to 90% were seen once.

This specimen consisted of peripheral blood, obtained in a trial of Ad26.COV2.S vaccine versus placebo. This TCR was sampled from a person between 18 and 60 years old who received the Ad26.COV2.S COVID-19 vaccine or a placebo. This chain connects TRBV20-1 to TRBJ1-4; D remains unclear. The chain's CDR3 is CSASGTNPDSRDEKLFF. The DNA for the CDR3 is TGCAGTGCTAGTGGAACCAACCCGGACTCTAGGGATGAAAAACTGTTTTTT.